This TCR beta chain was recorded in a study of blood T cell repertoires in COVID-19. Study information: Donors in the United States, Italy and Spain gave samples during acute or convalescent COVID-19. T cells, B-cell-depleted T cells, or PBMCs provided the cDNA or gDNA that served as material.

Trimming cost V 3 bases and J 1 base; bases outside gene matches: 9. CDR1 is LGHNA and CDR2 is YSLEER in the germline V gene. This CDR3 is 17 amino acids long. The method was immunoSEQ multiplex PCR; TCRdb's version includes in-frame clones alone and lacks a portion of them. Found here are some 270,000 clones, roughly nine tenths of them singletons; the top ten hold less than 5%. The clonotype comes from a woman aged 40-49 years who had recovered from COVID-19. The rearrangement links TRBV4-3 to TRBJ2-1; 7 nucleotides align to TRBD2. The source material was peripheral blood. The CDR3 bases are TGCGCCAGCAGCCAGGGTATAGCGCGGGAGTCCTACAATGAGCAGTTCTTC. Its translation is CASSQGIARESYNEQFF.